The next 28 T cell receptor beta chains were all read from a single sample in a study of T cells in localized non-small cell lung cancer. Profiled with immunoSEQ multiplex PCR; TCRdb holds only in-frame clones, not every one. The sample lists around 25,000 clones; 85% to 90% were seen once. The source material was peripheral blood, sampled before any cancer treatment. These receptors were taken from a woman aged 35-75 years with stage I lung adenocarcinoma.

This rearrangement joins TRBV19 to TRBJ1-6, with D perhaps matching TRBD1 (6 bases). Germline CDR1 LNHDA, CDR2 SQIVND (reference sequence). This CDR3 region has 15 residues. Trimming shortened V by 6 bases and J by 3 bases, and 12 bases separated the two germline ends. CDR3 region: CASRQGGGYNSPLHF. The CDR3 coding sequence is TGTGCCAGTAGACAGGGTGGAGGCTATAATTCACCCCTCCACTTT.

The rearrangement uses TRBV4-3 and TRBJ2-6; D not resolved. The CDR3 is made up of 16 amino acids. The germline CDR1 and CDR2 sequences are LGHNA and YSLEER. Trimming cost V 4 bases and J 0 bases, with 10 bases left between them. The CDR3 reads CASSPSFVSGANVLTF. In DNA, the CDR3 is TGCGCCAGCAGCCCGTCGTTCGTCTCTGGGGCCAACGTCCTGACTTTC.

The chain combines TRBV10-3 with TRBJ1-6, with 7 bases that match TRBD1. V shed 2 bases and J 1 base; nucleotides not matched to a gene: 2. Germline CDR1 and CDR2: ENHRY and SYGVKD. The CDR3 is made up of 16 amino acids. CDR3 loop: CAISEDRASYNSPLHF. DNA of the CDR3: TGTGCCATCAGTGAGGACAGGGCGTCCTATAATTCACCCCTCCACTTT.

This sequence joins TRBV6-1 and TRBJ2-2, with D perhaps matching TRBD1 (5 bases). V was shortened by 6 bases and J by 4 bases, with 15 bases between the two germline ends. The CDR3 is 15 amino acids. Germline CDR1 is MNHNS and CDR2 is SASEGT. CDR3 in DNA: TGTGCCAGCAGCCTGCGACAGAATCCCACCGGGGAGCTGTTTTTT. Protein product: CASSLRQNPTGELFF.

The chain recombines TRBV28 with TRBJ1-1; D remains unclear. Germline V gene sequence: CDR1 MDHEN, CDR2 SYDVKM. Trimming pared 2 bases from V and 4 bases from J, leaving 5 bases between. The CDR3 runs to 12 residues. DNA for the CDR3: TGTGCCAGCAGTTTAGTTCGCACTGAAGCTTTCTTT. This encodes CASSLVRTEAFF.

Worth noting for this clone: This specimen includes other DNA sequences encoding the same CDR3. This chain connects TRBV7-3 to TRBJ1-1, with 7 bases lining up with TRBD1. The CDR3 length is 13 residues. The V gene end was trimmed by 7 bases and the J gene end by 4 bases; junction bases not matched to a gene: 6. Germline lookup yields CDR1 SGHTA and CDR2 FQGTGA. The CDR3: CASKGGLGTEAFF. The CDR3, as DNA: TGTGCCAGCAAAGGGGGCCTAGGCACTGAAGCTTTCTTT.

V usage is TRBV6-6 and J usage is TRBJ1-2, with D possibly being TRBD1 (5 bases). V was cut by 0 bases and J by 8 bases, with 16 bases left in between. CDR3 length equals 15 residues. The germline V gene has CDR1 MNHNY and CDR2 SVGAGI (reference sequence). DNA of the CDR3: TGTGCCAGCAGTTACTCGACGACCGGGGCAGGGGGCTACACCTTC. Its protein is CASSYSTTGAGGYTF.

This clone was seen a handful of times. The genes are TRBV11-2 and TRBJ1-1; possible D gene TRBD1, 5 bases. The CDR3 extends over 13 amino acids. Germline CDR1 SGHAT, CDR2 FQNNGV. V was trimmed by 4 bases and J by 4 bases, leaving 10 bases between them. In nucleotides, the CDR3 is TGTGCCAGCAGCTCGGCCCAGGGCACTGAAGCTTTCTTT. It is translated as CASSSAQGTEAFF. Supplemented by reference TRBV11-2 and TRBJ1-1, the full variable domain reads EAGVAQSPRYKIIEKRQSVAFWCNPISGHATLYWYQQILGQGPKLLIQFQNNGVVDDSQLPKDRFSAERLKGVDSTLKIQPAKLEDSAVYLCASSSAQGTEAFFGQGTRLTVV.

The rearrangement uses TRBV4-2 and TRBJ1-1; D unresolved. V was pared by 0 bases and J by 4 bases, with 9 bases between. The germline CDR1 and CDR2 sequences are LGHNA and YNFKEQ. The CDR3 is 14 residues long. The CDR3 DNA sequence: TGTGCCAGCAGCCAAGAGTTGTTGGGCACTGAAGCTTTCTTT. Its protein is CASSQELLGTEAFF.

J is TRBJ2-1 and V is TRBV28; TRBD2 agrees at 13 bases. Unmatched junction bases numbered 12, after V lost 4 bases and J lost 12 bases. CDR3 length equals 16 residues. The V gene's germline CDR1 is MDHEN and CDR2 SYDVKM. The CDR3, as DNA: TGTGCCAGCAGTTCTCGAACTAGCGGGGGGGCGGTAGGGCAGTTCTTC. It yields the protein CASSSRTSGGAVGQFF.

The chain uses TRBV4-1 and TRBJ2-7, with TRBD1 as a possible D gene (5 bases). This CDR3 comprises 14 residues. V was cut by 1 base and J by 4 bases, with 11 bases left in between. CDR1 and CDR2 (germline): MGHRA, YSYEKL. DNA for the CDR3: TGCGCCAGCAGCCAAGGGGAAAGGGGTTACGAGCAGTACTTC. The encoded protein is CASSQGERGYEQYF.

The V call is TRBV27, the J call TRBJ1-1, with a tentative D call TRBD1 (6 bases). Per the germline V gene, CDR1 is MNHEY and CDR2 is SMNVEV (reference sequence). V lost 7 bases to trimming and J lost 1 base, with 25 bases between them. CDR3 length equals 18 residues. In nucleotides, the CDR3 is TGTGCCAGCAATTACGGCGGGGGCTATGGGCTGAGGAACACTGAAGCTTTCTTT. It is translated as CASNYGGGYGLRNTEAFF.

The V call is TRBV25-1, the J call TRBJ1-1; D unclear. Germline CDR1 and CDR2: MGHDK and SYGVNS. CDR3 size: 13 residues. Trimming removed 6 bases at V and 5 bases at J, with 13 bases between. The CDR3 DNA sequence: TGTGCCAGCAGCGGGCCTTTGGGTACTGAAGCTTTCTTT. This translates into CASSGPLGTEAFF.

The chain employs TRBV6-6 and TRBJ1-2; no reliable D call. The V gene's germline CDR1 is MNHNY and CDR2 SVGAGI (reference sequence). The CDR3 contains 11 residues. Between the trimmed V and J ends, which lost 6 bases and 4 bases, there was a span of 6 bases. The CDR3 nucleotides are TGTGCCAGCAGCCGACTCTATGGCTACACCTTC. It yields the protein CASSRLYGYTF.

The V and J genes are TRBV19 and TRBJ2-5; 9 positions match TRBD1. Germline lookup yields CDR1 LNHDA and CDR2 SQIVND (reference sequence). CDR3 length equals 14 residues. Trimming removed 4 bases from V and 4 bases from J; junction bases left unmatched: 4. In DNA, the CDR3 is TGTGCCAGTAGTAGGGGACAGGGATTAGAGACCCAGTACTTC. Its protein product is CASSRGQGLETQYF.

The J gene is TRBJ2-5, the V gene TRBV5-6; D may be TRBD2 (7 bases). CDR3 length: 14 amino acids. Looked up from germline, CDR1 is SGHDT and CDR2 is YYEEEE. Between the trimmed V and J ends, which lost 3 bases and 3 bases, there was a span of 12 bases. In DNA form, the CDR3 reads TGTGCCAGCAGCTCTCGGGGGGCCGAAGAGACCCAGTACTTC. It codes for CASSSRGAEETQYF. The whole variable domain, remainder taken from reference TRBV5-6 and TRBJ2-5, is DAGVTQSPTHLIKTRGQQVTLRCSPKSGHDTVSWYQQALGQGPQFIFQYYEEEERQRGNFPDRFSGHQFPNYSSELNVNALLLGDSALYLCASSSRGAEETQYFGPGTRLLVL.

This chain joins TRBV30 and TRBJ1-3; TRBD1 is a possible D gene (5 bases). V was cut by 3 bases and J by 0 bases, with 21 bases left in between. The CDR3 has 18 amino acids. Germline V gene data show CDR1 as GTSNPN and CDR2 as SVGIG (reference sequence). This CDR3 is CAWSLSLGLGGSGNTIYF. CDR3 sequence (DNA): TGTGCCTGGAGCCTTAGTCTGGGGCTCGGGGGCTCTGGAAACACCATATATTTT.

The rearrangement links TRBV5-1 to TRBJ1-1; 11 bases agree with TRBD1. J lost 4 bases, V lost 4 bases, and 3 bases had no gene match. The CDR3 loop spans 14 amino acids. Germline CDR1 is SGHRS and CDR2 is YFSETQ. CDR3 in DNA: TGCGCCAGCAGCCAGGGGACAGGGGGCACTGAAGCTTTCTTT. Its translation: CASSQGTGGTEAFF.

V and J are TRBV4-3 and TRBJ2-3; 10 positions agree with TRBD2. This CDR3 has 17 residues. Germline V lookup: CDR1 LGHNA, CDR2 YSLEER. Trimming cost V 1 base and J 5 bases; bases outside gene matches: 9. The CDR3: CASSQVFSGGAKDTQYF. The CDR3 nucleotides are TGCGCCAGCAGCCAAGTTTTCAGCGGGGGGGCTAAAGATACGCAGTATTTT.

This chain links TRBV2 with TRBJ2-2; 8 nucleotides match TRBD2. Germline V gives CDR1 SNHLY, CDR2 FYNNEI. V lost 7 bases to trimming and J lost 4 bases; unmatched junction nucleotides: 8. The CDR3 loop spans 15 amino acids. DNA for the CDR3: TGTGCCAGCACCCCTGGGACTAGAAGCACCGGGGAGCTGTTTTTT. Protein: CASTPGTRSTGELFF.

The chain recombines TRBV7-2 with TRBJ1-2, with TRBD1 identical over 12 bases. This CDR3 spans 15 amino acids. The ends lost 5 bases at V and 3 bases at J; junction bases unmatched: 4. CDR1 is SGHTA and CDR2 is FQGNSA in the germline V gene. CDR3 sequence reads: CASSKGQGADYGYTF. The CDR3 bases are TGTGCCAGCAGCAAGGGACAGGGGGCTGACTATGGCTACACCTTC. Full variable domain (outside the CDR3, taken from reference TRBV7-2 and TRBJ1-2): GAGVSQSPSNKVTEKGKDVELRCDPISGHTALYWYRQSLGQGLEFLIYFQGNSAPDKSGLPSDRFSAERTGGSVSTLTIQRTQQEDSAVYLCASSKGQGADYGYTFGSGTRLTVV.

This sequence joins TRBV11-2 and TRBJ2-1, with 10 bases identical to TRBD2. In germline, CDR1 is SGHAT, CDR2 FQNNGV. Trimming took 5 bases from V and 4 from J; bases not matched to a gene: 8. This CDR3 is built from 16 residues. The CDR3 DNA reads as TGTGCCAGCAGCGCCATAGCGGGGGGCCGATACAATGAGCAGTTCTTC. This translates into CASSAIAGGRYNEQFF.

This chain links TRBV21-1 with TRBJ2-4; the table gives TRBD2 as D, unverified against the DNA. TRBV21-1 is assigned pseudogene status. CDR3 length: 17 residues. This CDR3 reads CASSDTLATARKNIQYF. The CDR3 region has the DNA TGTGCCAGCAGCGATACACTAGCTACAGCAAGAAAAAACATTCAGTACTTC.

The V and J genes are TRBV5-1 and TRBJ2-3, with TRBD1 identical over 7 bases. Per germline, CDR1 SGHRS and CDR2 YFSETQ. The CDR3 runs to 14 residues. J gave up 3 bases and V 4 bases, and 5 bases lay outside the gene matches. CDR3 DNA: TGCGCCAGCAGCCTGGGACAGCCTACAGATACGCAGTATTTT. Its translation: CASSLGQPTDTQYF.

V gene TRBV28 combines with J gene TRBJ2-3, with D perhaps matching TRBD1 (5 bases). CDR3 size: 12 residues. Trimming shortened V by 4 bases and J by 6 bases, and 8 bases separated the two germline ends. Germline CDR1 reads MDHEN; CDR2 reads SYDVKM. CDR3 region: CASSSQGDTQYF. The CDR3 bases are TGTGCCAGCAGTTCTCAGGGTGATACGCAGTATTTT.

The rearrangement uses TRBV6-6 and TRBJ1-5; D is unresolved. The germline CDR1 and CDR2 sequences are MNHNY and SVGAGI (reference sequence). This CDR3 contains 15 residues. The ends were cut back, 5 bases at V and 0 bases at J, with 11 bases in the middle. The CDR3 spells CASSQTWDSNQPQHF. The CDR3 DNA is TGTGCCAGCAGTCAAACGTGGGATAGCAATCAGCCCCAGCATTTT.

The chain carries TRBV11-2 and TRBJ1-4; D call uncertain. CDR1 is SGHAT and CDR2 is FQNNGV in the germline V gene. CDR3 length: 14 amino acids. Trimming took off 4 bases at V and 1 base at J, with 7 bases between the two ends. The CDR3 here is CASSWAGTNEKLFF. DNA of the CDR3: TGTGCCAGCAGCTGGGCGGGAACTAATGAAAAACTGTTTTTT.

This clone was recorded once. The chain has TRBV11-3 and TRBJ2-5; D not resolved. The V gene lost 6 bases and the J gene lost 4 bases, with 6 bases spanning the gap. The CDR3 covers 11 residues. Germline CDR1 is SGHNT and CDR2 is YENEEA. CDR3 residues: CASSLRETQYF. CDR3 bases: TGTGCCAGCAGTCTGAGAGAGACCCAGTACTTC.